This entry is about one T cell receptor beta chain. Its antigen remains unidentified. The data stem from a study of T cell responses to AZD1222 COVID-19 vaccine. The data were produced by immunoSEQ multiplex PCR, yet TCRdb's version contains in-frame clones alone and is incomplete. The sample yields 86,000 or so clones, around 83% seen once. Study results and caveats: Within unmutated variant regions lay the reported targets of nearly half of spike-specific TCRs.

The CDR3 spans 14 residues. J was trimmed by 5 bases and V by 9 bases; bases with no gene match: 10. The germline gives CDR1 SNHLY, CDR2 FYNNEI. This chain joins TRBV2 and TRBJ2-1; 7 nucleotides agree with TRBD1. Sequences were derived from peripheral blood, sampled 28 days after the second AZD1222 dose. This receptor was taken from an adult who received the AZD1222 COVID-19 vaccine. CDR3 sequence reads: CASIGGWGNNEQFF. DNA for the CDR3: TGTGCCAGTATAGGGGGCTGGGGAAACAATGAGCAGTTCTTC.